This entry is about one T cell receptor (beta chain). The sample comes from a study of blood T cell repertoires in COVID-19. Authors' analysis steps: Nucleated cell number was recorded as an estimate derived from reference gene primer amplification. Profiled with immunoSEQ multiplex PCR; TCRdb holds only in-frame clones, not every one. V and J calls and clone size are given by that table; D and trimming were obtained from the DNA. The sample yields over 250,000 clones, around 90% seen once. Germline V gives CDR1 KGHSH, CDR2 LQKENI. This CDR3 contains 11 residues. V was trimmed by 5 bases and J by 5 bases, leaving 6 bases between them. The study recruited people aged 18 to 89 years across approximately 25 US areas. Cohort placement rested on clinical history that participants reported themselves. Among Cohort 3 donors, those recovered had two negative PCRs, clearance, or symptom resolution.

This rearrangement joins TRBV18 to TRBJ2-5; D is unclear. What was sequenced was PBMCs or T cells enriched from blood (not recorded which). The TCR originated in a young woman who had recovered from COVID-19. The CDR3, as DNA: TGTGCCAGCTCAGATGCGGAGACCCAGTACTTC. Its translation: CASSDAETQYF.